The 2 T cell receptor beta chains below were found in one sample sequenced in a study of early T cells in non-severe SARS-CoV-2 infection (dated by TCRdb to the early 2020s). Receptor amplification or capture employed 5' RACE. Sequencing used a NextSeq 500. Using fastp trimming at Q25 and MiXCR clonotype assembly, TCRdb reanalyzed the public sequencing data and kept in-frame beta chains. Each entry is one CDR3 protein sequence, shown with its most common DNA and genes. This sample is represented by tens of thousands of distinct CDR3 sequences; under 15% of them were singletons. The biggest ten clones account for approximately 11% of the sample. Material: whole blood, obtained at baseline. These receptors all come from an adult who was a healthcare worker with PCR-confirmed SARS-CoV-2 infection or an uninfected control (not recorded which).

This clonotype was counted a few times. The rearrangement joins TRBV28 to TRBJ1-5; unclear D gene. Germline V gives CDR1 MDHEN, CDR2 SYDVKM. The CDR3 is 12 residues long. V lost 2 bases, J lost 9 bases, and 8 bases lay in between. The CDR3 loop is CASSLGRGPQHF. CDR3 DNA: TGTGCCAGCAGTTTAGGGCGGGGGCCCCAGCATTTT. Using reference TRBV28 and TRBJ1-5 for the parts outside the CDR3, the full variable domain is DVKVTQSSRYLVKRTGEKVFLECVQDMDHENMFWYRQDPGLGLRLIYFSYDVKMKEKGDIPEGYSVSREKKERFSLILESASTNQTSMYLCASSLGRGPQHFGDGTRLSIL.

This sequence joins TRBV20-1 and TRBJ2-2, with no clear D. CDR1 is DFQATT and CDR2 is SNEGSKA in the germline V gene (reference sequence). CDR3 length equals 12 residues. Between the trimmed V and J ends, which lost 6 bases and 6 bases, there was a span of 11 bases. The CDR3 DNA reads as TGCAGTGCGGGAATAGGAGCCGGGGAGCTGTTTTTT. Residues: CSAGIGAGELFF.